These 5 T cell receptor beta chains were all obtained from the same sample, sequenced in a study of blood T cell repertoires in COVID-19. The method was immunoSEQ multiplex PCR; TCRdb's version includes in-frame clones alone and lacks a portion of them. In the table there are around 160,000 clones, approximately 90% of which are singletons. Sample: PBMCs or T cells enriched from blood (not recorded which). All receptors come from a woman in her thirties or forties who had been exposed to COVID-19.

The genes are TRBV6-5 and TRBJ1-1; D is possibly TRBD1 (6 bases). This CDR3 is built from 15 residues. V lost 8 bases and J 1 base, leaving 17 bases between the germline ends. CDR1 MNHEY and CDR2 SVGAGI come from the germline V gene. CDR3 region: CASLGRGGRNTEAFF. In nucleotides, the CDR3 is TGTGCCAGCTTGGGCCGGGGGGGGCGGAACACTGAAGCTTTCTTT.

This chain connects TRBV10-3 to TRBJ2-1, with TRBD2 identical over 14 bases. Germline CDR1 is ENHRY and CDR2 is SYGVKD. V shed 8 bases, J shed 8 bases, and the junction held 11 bases outside the gene matches. The CDR3 runs 16 residues. The CDR3 DNA reads TGTGCCATCGCCCAGACTAGCGGGGGGGCCTTCGATGAGCAGTTCTTC. This sequence encodes CAIAQTSGGAFDEQFF.

J is TRBJ2-2 and V is TRBV12-5, with a weak D call TRBD2 (6 bases). CDR1 and CDR2 from the germline V gene are LGHNT and FRNRAP. The CDR3 spans 13 residues. CDR3 in amino acids: CAGMAGYPGELFF. In nucleotides, the CDR3 is TGTGCCGGGATGGCGGGGTACCCCGGGGAGCTGTTTTTT.

V gene TRBV5-6 combines with J gene TRBJ2-3; TRBD2 matches at 11 bases. The germline V gene has CDR1 SGHDT and CDR2 YYEEEE. CDR3 length: 16 amino acids. V lost 4 bases, J lost 2 bases, and 6 bases stayed unmatched. CDR3 protein: CASSPLAGGSTDTQYF. For the CDR3, the DNA is TGTGCCAGCAGCCCCCTAGCGGGAGGTTCCACAGATACGCAGTATTTT. Drawing the rest from reference TRBV5-6 and TRBJ2-3, the complete variable domain is DAGVTQSPTHLIKTRGQQVTLRCSPKSGHDTVSWYQQALGQGPQFIFQYYEEEERQRGNFPDRFSGHQFPNYSSELNVNALLLGDSALYLCASSPLAGGSTDTQYFGPGTRLTVL.

This clone is a singleton in its sample. The chain couples TRBV27 to TRBJ1-6; maybe TRBD1 (6 bases). Germline values: CDR1 MNHEY, CDR2 SMNVEV (reference sequence). This CDR3 has 14 residues. The ends were cut back, 9 bases at V and 9 bases at J, with 18 bases in the middle. In nucleotides, the CDR3 is TGTGCCAGTAGAAACAGGGAGGGTAGTTCACCCCTCCACTTT. Its translation is CASRNREGSSPLHF.